This TCR beta chain derives from a study of blood T cell repertoires in COVID-19. At the level of the study: Samples came from the United States, Italy and Spain, spanning acute and convalescent COVID-19.

Germline CDR1 reads MRHNA; CDR2 reads SNTAGT. This CDR3 is built from 13 residues. V was trimmed by 3 bases and J by 1 base, leaving 6 bases between them. Everyone who took part was 18 to 89 years old, and they came from roughly 25 US areas. Allocation to cohorts depended on clinical history reported by the participants. Under the authors' procedure: Estimates of nucleated cell counts were drawn from the amplification of reference gene primers. The method was immunoSEQ multiplex PCR; TCRdb's version includes in-frame clones alone and lacks a portion of them. For V, J and clone size, that table is used; D and trimming come from the DNA. The table lists over 200,000 clones, just under 90% of them singletons.

This TCR was sampled from a woman aged 25-40 years with acute COVID-19. The sample taken for sequencing was PBMCs or T cells enriched from blood (not recorded which). The chain uses TRBV6-4 and TRBJ1-1, with TRBD1 as a possible D gene (6 bases). Here the CDR3 reads CASSEDRNTEAFF. DNA of the CDR3: TGTGCCAGCAGTGAGGACAGGAACACTGAAGCTTTCTTT.